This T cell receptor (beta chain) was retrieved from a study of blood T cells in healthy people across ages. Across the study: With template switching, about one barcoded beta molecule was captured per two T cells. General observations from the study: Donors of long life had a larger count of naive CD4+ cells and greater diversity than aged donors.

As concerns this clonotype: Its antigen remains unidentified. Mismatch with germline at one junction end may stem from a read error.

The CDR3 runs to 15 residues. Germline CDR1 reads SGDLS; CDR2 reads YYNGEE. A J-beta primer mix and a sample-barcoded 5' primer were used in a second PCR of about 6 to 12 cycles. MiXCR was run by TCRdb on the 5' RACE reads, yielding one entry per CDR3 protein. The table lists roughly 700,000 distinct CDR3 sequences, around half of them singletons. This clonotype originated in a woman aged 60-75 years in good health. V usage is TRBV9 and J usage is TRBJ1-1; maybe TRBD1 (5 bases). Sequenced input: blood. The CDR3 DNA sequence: TGTGCCAGCAGCGTCGACAGTAGGGCGAACACTGAGGCTTTCTTT. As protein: CASSVDSRANTEAFF.